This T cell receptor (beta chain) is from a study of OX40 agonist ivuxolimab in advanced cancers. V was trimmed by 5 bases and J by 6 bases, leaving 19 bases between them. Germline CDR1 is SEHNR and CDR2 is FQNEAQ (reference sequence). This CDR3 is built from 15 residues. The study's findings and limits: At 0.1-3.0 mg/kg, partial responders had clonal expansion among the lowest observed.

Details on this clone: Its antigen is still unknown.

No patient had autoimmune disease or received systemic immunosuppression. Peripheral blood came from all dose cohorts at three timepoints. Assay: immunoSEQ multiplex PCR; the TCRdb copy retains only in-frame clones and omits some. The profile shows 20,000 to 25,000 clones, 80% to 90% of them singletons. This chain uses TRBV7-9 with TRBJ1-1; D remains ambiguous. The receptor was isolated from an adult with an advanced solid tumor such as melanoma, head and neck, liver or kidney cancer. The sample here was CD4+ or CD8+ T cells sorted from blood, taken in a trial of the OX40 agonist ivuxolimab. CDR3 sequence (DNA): TGTGCCAGCAGCACCGAGGGTCGGGCGGACGCTGAAGCTTTCTTT. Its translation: CASSTEGRADAEAFF.